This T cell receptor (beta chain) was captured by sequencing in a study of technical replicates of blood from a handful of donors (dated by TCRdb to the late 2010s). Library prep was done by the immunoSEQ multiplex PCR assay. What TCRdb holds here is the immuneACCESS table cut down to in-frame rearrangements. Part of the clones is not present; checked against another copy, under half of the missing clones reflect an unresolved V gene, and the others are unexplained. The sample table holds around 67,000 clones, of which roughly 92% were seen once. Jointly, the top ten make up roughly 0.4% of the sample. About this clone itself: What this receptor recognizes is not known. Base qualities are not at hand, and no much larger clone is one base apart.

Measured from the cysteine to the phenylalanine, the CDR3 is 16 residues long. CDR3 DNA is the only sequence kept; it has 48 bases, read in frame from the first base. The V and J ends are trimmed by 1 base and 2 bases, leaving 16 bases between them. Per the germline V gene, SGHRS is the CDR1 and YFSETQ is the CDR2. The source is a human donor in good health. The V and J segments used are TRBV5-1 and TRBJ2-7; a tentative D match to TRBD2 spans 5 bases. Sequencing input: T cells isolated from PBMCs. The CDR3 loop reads CASSLRLRRAAYEQYF. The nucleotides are TGCGCCAGCAGCTTGAGGTTGCGGCGGGCAGCCTACGAGCAGTACTTC.